Presented here are 28 T cell receptor beta chains from one specimen sequenced in a study of neurological immune-mediated disorders. TCRdb passed the 5' RACE reads through MiXCR, listing each CDR3 protein once. The sample carries tens of thousands of distinct CDR3 sequences, over 5.5% recorded once. The sample was CD4+ T cells from blood. The receptors here all came from a woman younger than 35 with multiple sclerosis.

This clonotype was found many times. The chain carries TRBV3-1 and TRBJ1-1; a weak D match, TRBD1 (5 bases). The CDR3 is 15 amino acids. V was trimmed by 4 bases and J by 3 bases, leaving 15 bases between them. Germline assignment: CDR1 LGHDT and CDR2 YNNKEL (reference sequence). CDR3 DNA: TGTGCCAGCAGCCCGTGGGCGGGGGGATACACTGAAGCTTTCTTT. Its translation: CASSPWAGGYTEAFF.

This clonotype was detected many times. The V and J genes are TRBV10-3 and TRBJ1-5; no firm D call. V lost 4 bases and J lost 0, with 13 bases in between. This CDR3 is 16 amino acids long. The germline V gene encodes CDR1 ENHRY and CDR2 SYGVKD. CDR3 residues: CAISVGGRYSNQPQHF. CDR3 coding DNA: TGTGCCATCAGTGTAGGTGGGCGCTATAGCAATCAGCCCCAGCATTTT.

At least ten counts were recorded for this clonotype. This chain links TRBV6-5 with TRBJ2-7; D uncertain. The CDR3 is made up of 15 amino acids. Trimming cost V 0 bases and J 6 bases, with 15 bases left between them. Germline lookup yields CDR1 MNHEY and CDR2 SVGAGI. The CDR3 region has the DNA TGTGCCAGCAGTTACTCGCCTACCTCAGGCTCCGAGCAGTACTTC. Translation gives CASSYSPTSGSEQYF.

This clonotype was counted at least ten times. V and J are TRBV6-5 and TRBJ1-3, with a weak D call TRBD1 (6 bases). CDR1 and CDR2 (germline): MNHEY, SVGAGI. CDR3 length: 14 residues. Trimming stripped 2 bases from V and 2 bases from J, with 7 bases between. The CDR3 here is CASSYGGPGNTIYF. CDR3 sequence (DNA): TGTGCCAGCAGTTACGGGGGGCCTGGAAACACCATATATTTT.

This clonotype was counted many times. J is TRBJ1-6 and V is TRBV7-3; 11 bases are a match to TRBD1. The CDR3 is made up of 14 amino acids. Germline loops: CDR1 SGHTA, CDR2 FQGTGA. Losses at the gene ends were 3 bases for V and 10 bases for J; bases not matched to a gene: 2. The CDR3 loop is CASSLGTGGSPLHF. CDR3 sequence (DNA): TGTGCCAGCAGCTTGGGGACAGGGGGATCACCCCTCCACTTT.

This clonotype appeared many times. V is TRBV3-1 and J is TRBJ2-3, with D uncertain. The CDR3 totals 18 residues. Germline V gene sequence: CDR1 LGHDT, CDR2 YNNKEL (reference sequence). V was shortened by 3 bases and J by 0 bases, with 19 bases between the two germline ends. The chain's CDR3 is CASSQTTTGRSSTDTQYF. CDR3 coding DNA: TGTGCCAGCAGCCAGACCACGACTGGCCGATCTAGCACAGATACGCAGTATTTT.

At least ten counts were recorded for this clonotype. The chain joins TRBV6-5 to TRBJ1-1, with TRBD1 as a possible D gene (5 bases). Germline CDR1 is MNHEY and CDR2 is SVGAGI. V lost 4 bases, J lost 5 bases, and 11 bases lay in between. This CDR3 contains 13 residues. The CDR3 nucleotides read TGTGCCAGCAGTTCGGCAGGGATTACTGAAGCTTTCTTT. Protein product: CASSSAGITEAFF.

This clonotype was detected many times. The chain has TRBV7-9 and TRBJ2-1, with 8 bases fitting TRBD2. CDR3 size: 13 residues. V lost 2 bases and J lost 9; bases outside the gene matches: 3. From germline, CDR1 is SEHNR and CDR2 FQNEAQ (reference sequence). The chain's CDR3 is CASSLLSGIEQFF. DNA for the CDR3: TGTGCCAGCAGCTTACTTAGCGGGATTGAGCAGTTCTTC.

This clonotype was seen at least ten times. The chain links TRBV9 to TRBJ2-3; D unclear. CDR1 SGDLS and CDR2 YYNGEE come from the germline V gene. This CDR3 contains 15 residues. Trimming removed 0 bases from V and 10 bases from J, with 18 bases in between. CDR3 nucleotide sequence: TGTGCCAGCAGCGTAGATGGAGACGTCGGAACTCCGCAGTATTTT. Translated: CASSVDGDVGTPQYF.

This clonotype was observed a handful of times. The chain combines TRBV19 with TRBJ2-3; no definite D call. The V gene lost 4 bases and the J gene lost 2 bases, with 10 bases spanning the gap. Germline loops: CDR1 LNHDA, CDR2 SQIVND (reference sequence). This CDR3 has 14 amino acids. CDR3 sequence reads: CASSTQTATDTQYF. CDR3 nucleotide sequence: TGTGCCAGTAGTACCCAGACTGCCACAGATACGCAGTATTTT.

This clonotype was seen repeatedly, ten times or more. The chain links TRBV5-1 to TRBJ2-3, with D possibly TRBD2 on 5 matching bases. Looked up from germline, CDR1 is SGHRS and CDR2 is YFSETQ. The V end lost 3 bases, the J end lost 0 bases, and 5 bases lay between the germline ends. The CDR3 length is 13 residues. CDR3 coding DNA: TGCGCCAGCAGCTGGACTAGCACAGATACGCAGTATTTT. Translating gives CASSWTSTDTQYF.

This clonotype has at least ten counts. The chain couples TRBV12-3 or TRBV12-4 to TRBJ1-2; TRBD1 aligns across 7 bases. The length of the CDR3 is 14 residues. V trimming: 5 bases; J trimming: 2 bases; junction bases outside the gene matches: 5. CDR3 DNA sequence: TGTGCCAGCAGTCGGGACAGCCCAAACTATGGCTACACCTTC. It encodes CASSRDSPNYGYTF.

The chain has TRBV6-2 or TRBV6-3 and TRBJ2-2, with a possible D match to TRBD2 (5 bases). In germline, CDR1 is MNHEY, CDR2 SVGEGT. There are 15 residues in the CDR3. Trimming took off 4 bases at V and 4 bases at J, with 13 bases between the two ends. DNA of the CDR3: TGTGCCAGCAGTTTGCCGGGATGGGGCACCGGGGAGCTGTTTTTT. This sequence encodes CASSLPGWGTGELFF.

V and J are TRBV5-6 and TRBJ1-1; D not certain. V dropped 2 bases and J dropped 1 base, with 6 bases sitting between them. The germline CDR1 and CDR2 sequences are SGHDT and YYEEEE. The CDR3 consists of 13 residues. This CDR3 is CASSFRPNTEAFF. DNA for the CDR3: TGTGCCAGCAGCTTTAGGCCGAACACTGAAGCTTTCTTT.

In its sample, this clonotype was seen many times. The genes are TRBV12-3 or TRBV12-4 and TRBJ1-1, with 7 bases matching TRBD1. J lost 7 bases, V lost 5 bases, and 7 bases had no gene match. The CDR3 has 13 amino acids. The CDR3: CASSPRAGGEAFF. The CDR3 coding sequence is TGTGCCAGCAGTCCCCGGGCAGGGGGTGAAGCTTTCTTT.

At least ten counts were recorded for this clonotype. The rearrangement uses TRBV7-9 and TRBJ2-1; D assignment may be TRBD1 or TRBD2 (5 bases each). Germline loops: CDR1 SEHNR, CDR2 FQNEAQ (reference sequence). The CDR3 has 15 amino acids. V was shortened by 2 bases and J by 3 bases, with 11 bases between the two germline ends. The CDR3 DNA reads TGTGCCAGCAGCTTACGTGGGGGTAACTACAATGAGCAGTTCTTC. Protein: CASSLRGGNYNEQFF.

This clonotype showed up many times. The rearrangement uses TRBV5-1 and TRBJ2-1; 8 bases are a match to TRBD2. J gave up 3 bases and V 0 bases, and 5 bases lay outside the gene matches. Germline loops: CDR1 SGHRS, CDR2 YFSETQ. This CDR3 is built from 16 residues. This CDR3 is CASSLGGSGSYNEQFF. CDR3 nucleotide sequence: TGCGCCAGCAGCTTGGGAGGGAGCGGGAGCTACAATGAGCAGTTCTTC.

Ten or more counts support this clonotype. Here the CDR3 DNA reads TGCAGTGCTAGAGATGGACTCAGCGGGAGCTCCTACAATGAGCAGTTCTTC. This sequence encodes CSARDGLSGSSYNEQFF. This chain uses TRBV20-1 with TRBJ2-1, with 8 bases matching TRBD2. Germline V gives CDR1 DFQATT, CDR2 SNEGSKA (reference sequence). J was trimmed by 0 bases and V by 0 bases; bases with no gene match: 7. The CDR3 extends over 17 amino acids.

The rearrangement links TRBV12-3 or TRBV12-4 to TRBJ1-2, with a possible D match to TRBD1 (5 bases). Between the trimmed V and J ends, which lost 1 base and 4 bases, there was a span of 10 bases. This CDR3 region has 14 residues. The CDR3 DNA reads as TGTGCCAGCAGTTTAGGCAGGACATTCTATGGCTACACCTTC. Protein product: CASSLGRTFYGYTF.

This chain connects TRBV6-2 or TRBV6-3 to TRBJ2-3; TRBD2 matches 8 bases. V lost 2 bases to trimming and J lost 4 bases; unmatched junction nucleotides: 8. The CDR3 sequence is 16 residues long. The V gene's germline CDR1 is MNHEY and CDR2 SVGEGT. CDR3 protein: CASSYTRRGGADTQYF. The DNA for the CDR3 is TGTGCCAGCAGTTACACGCGCCGGGGGGGAGCAGATACGCAGTATTTT.

Ten or more counts support this clonotype. For the CDR3, the DNA is TGCGCCAGCAGCCAAATTTCTGGGCGGGGGCCCGAGGAAAAACTGTTTTTT. Amino acids: CASSQISGRGPEEKLFF. The chain links TRBV4-3 to TRBJ1-4, with D possibly TRBD1 on 6 matching bases. The CDR3 covers 17 residues. Deletions cut 2 bases from V and 8 bases from J, with 21 bases between. Per the germline V gene, CDR1 is LGHNA and CDR2 is YSLEER.

This clonotype was seen at least ten times. The chain is built from TRBV20-1 and TRBJ1-5; D is possibly TRBD1 (6 bases). The CDR3 contains 14 residues. Looked up from germline, CDR1 is DFQATT and CDR2 is SNEGSKA (reference sequence). Trimming took 3 bases from V and 4 from J, leaving 13 bases between them. This CDR3 is CSARLGQTNQPQHF. The DNA for the CDR3 is TGCAGTGCTAGGTTAGGACAGACGAATCAGCCCCAGCATTTT.

This clonotype was detected ten times or more. J is TRBJ1-2 and V is TRBV3-1; D gene ambiguous. The CDR3 loop spans 15 amino acids. CDR1 LGHDT and CDR2 YNNKEL come from the germline V gene (reference sequence). V lost 0 bases to trimming and J lost 3 bases, with 11 bases between them. The CDR3 bases are TGTGCCAGCAGCCAAGATTTGGCCCCAGACTATGGCTACACCTTC. It translates to CASSQDLAPDYGYTF.

This clonotype was picked up many times. The chain joins TRBV11-3 to TRBJ2-5; 11 bases align to TRBD2. CDR3 length equals 17 residues. The V gene's germline CDR1 is SGHNT and CDR2 YENEEA. J gave up 3 bases and V 4 bases, and 10 bases lay outside the gene matches. The CDR3 coding sequence is TGTGCCAGCAGCTCCGCTAGACTAGCGGGGCTTAAAGAGACCCAGTACTTC. Protein: CASSSARLAGLKETQYF. The whole variable domain, remainder taken from reference TRBV11-3 and TRBJ2-5, is EAGVVQSPRYKIIEKKQPVAFWCNPISGHNTLYWYLQNLGQGPELLIRYENEEAVDDSQLPKDRFSAERLKGVDSTLKIQPAELGDSAVYLCASSSARLAGLKETQYFGPGTRLLVL.

The chain employs TRBV20-1 and TRBJ2-3; D perhaps matches TRBD2 (5 bases). Germline CDR1 is DFQATT and CDR2 is SNEGSKA (reference sequence). Trimming stripped 1 base from V and 3 bases from J, with 14 bases between. The CDR3 has 15 residues. The DNA for the CDR3 is TGCAGTGCTAGAGTAGGAGCGGCCATAACAGATACGCAGTATTTT. It encodes CSARVGAAITDTQYF.

The chain employs TRBV12-3 or TRBV12-4 and TRBJ2-7; the D is unclear. Trimming stripped 3 bases from V and 6 bases from J, with 9 bases between. The CDR3 runs 12 residues. CDR3: CASSFQKSEQYV. The CDR3 region has the DNA TGTGCCAGCAGTTTTCAGAAGAGCGAGCAGTACGTC.

The sample holds many counts of this clonotype. The V gene is TRBV5-6, the J gene TRBJ1-2; possible D gene TRBD1, 5 bases. From germline, CDR1 is SGHDT and CDR2 YYEEEE. CDR3 length: 15 residues. Trimming stripped 0 bases from V and 4 bases from J, with 13 bases between. Here the CDR3 reads CASSLGARDAYGYTF. The DNA for the CDR3 is TGTGCCAGCAGCTTGGGAGCCCGGGACGCCTATGGCTACACCTTC.

This clonotype was observed a handful of times. V usage is TRBV29-1 and J usage is TRBJ1-2, with D possibly TRBD1 on 5 matching bases. Trimming took 3 bases from V and 4 from J, leaving 12 bases between them. CDR3 length equals 13 residues. Germline loops: CDR1 SQVTM, CDR2 ANQGSEA. In nucleotides, the CDR3 is TGCAGCGTTGATTCGACAGTCCTCTATGGCTACACCTTC. It encodes CSVDSTVLYGYTF.